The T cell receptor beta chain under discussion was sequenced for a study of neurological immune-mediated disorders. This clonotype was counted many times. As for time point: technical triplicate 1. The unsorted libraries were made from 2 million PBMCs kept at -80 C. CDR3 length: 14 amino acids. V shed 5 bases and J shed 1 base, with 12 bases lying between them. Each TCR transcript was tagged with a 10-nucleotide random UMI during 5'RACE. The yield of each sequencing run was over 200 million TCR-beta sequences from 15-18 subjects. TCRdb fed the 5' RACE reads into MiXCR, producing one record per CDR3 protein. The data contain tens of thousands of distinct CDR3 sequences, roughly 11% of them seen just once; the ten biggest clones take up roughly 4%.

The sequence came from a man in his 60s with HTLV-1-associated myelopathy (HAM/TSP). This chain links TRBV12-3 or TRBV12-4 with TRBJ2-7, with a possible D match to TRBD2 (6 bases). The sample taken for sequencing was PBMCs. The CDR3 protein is CASSLTGVSYEQYF. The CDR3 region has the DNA TGTGCCAGCAGTCTCACGGGGGTTTCCTACGAGCAGTACTTC.